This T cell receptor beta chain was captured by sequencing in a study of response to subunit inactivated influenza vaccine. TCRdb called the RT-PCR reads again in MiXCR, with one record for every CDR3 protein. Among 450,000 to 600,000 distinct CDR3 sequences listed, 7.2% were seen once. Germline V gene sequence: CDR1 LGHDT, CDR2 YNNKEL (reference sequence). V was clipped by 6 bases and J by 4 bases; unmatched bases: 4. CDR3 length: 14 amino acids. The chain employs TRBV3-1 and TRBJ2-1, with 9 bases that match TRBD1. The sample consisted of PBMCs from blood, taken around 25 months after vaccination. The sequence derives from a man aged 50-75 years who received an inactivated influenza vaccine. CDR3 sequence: CASSHRGLYNEQFF. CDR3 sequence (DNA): TGTGCCAGCAGTCACAGGGGGCTTTACAATGAGCAGTTCTTC.